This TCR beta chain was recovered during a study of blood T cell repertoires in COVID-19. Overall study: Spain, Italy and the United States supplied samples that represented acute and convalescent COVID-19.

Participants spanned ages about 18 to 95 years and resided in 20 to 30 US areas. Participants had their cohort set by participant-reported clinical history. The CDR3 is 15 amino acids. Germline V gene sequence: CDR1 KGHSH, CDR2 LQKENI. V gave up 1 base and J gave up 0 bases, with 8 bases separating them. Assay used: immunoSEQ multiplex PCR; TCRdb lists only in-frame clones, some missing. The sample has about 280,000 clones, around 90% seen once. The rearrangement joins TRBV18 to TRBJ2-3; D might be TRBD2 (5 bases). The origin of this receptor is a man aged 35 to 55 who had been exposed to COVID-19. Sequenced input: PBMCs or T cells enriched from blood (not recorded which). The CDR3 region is CASSPQRLSTDTQYF. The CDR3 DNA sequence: TGTGCCAGCTCACCACAGCGGCTTAGCACAGATACGCAGTATTTT.